This passage covers 18 T cell receptor beta chains from one sample sequenced in a study of blood T cell repertoires in COVID-19. This table comes from immunoSEQ multiplex PCR, and its TCRdb copy is limited to in-frame clones, with some not included. The data contain under 150,000 clones, 70% to 90% of them singletons. Sequencing input: peripheral blood. These receptors all come from a man aged 55 to 70 with active or convalescent COVID-19.

This clone was observed a single time. The gene calls are TRBV28 and TRBJ1-1; D possibly corresponds to TRBD1 (6 bases). Germline V CDR1 and CDR2: MDHEN, SYDVKM. The CDR3 runs to 14 residues. The V end was cut by 7 bases, the J end by 3 bases, with 15 bases between. CDR3: CASNLQGADTEAFF. CDR3 sequence (DNA): TGTGCCAGCAACCTACAGGGCGCGGACACTGAAGCTTTCTTT.

The chain is built from TRBV27 and TRBJ2-3; 10 bases match TRBD2. Germline V gene lookup returns CDR1 MNHEY and CDR2 SMNVEV (reference sequence). The CDR3 loop spans 19 amino acids. The V and J ends lost 0 bases and 2 bases, in that order; junction bases with no gene match: 11. Here the CDR3 reads CASSLSSPGTSAYTDTQYF. The CDR3 bases are TGTGCCAGCAGTTTATCGTCTCCGGGGACTAGCGCATACACAGATACGCAGTATTTT.

The chain joins TRBV5-1 to TRBJ2-1; 10 nucleotides agree with TRBD2. The germline CDR1 and CDR2 sequences are SGHRS and YFSETQ. The length of the CDR3 is 17 residues. V was clipped by 0 bases and J by 5 bases; unmatched bases: 8. The CDR3 sequence is CASSLVSGRAGNNEQFF. For the CDR3, the DNA is TGCGCCAGCAGCTTGGTGAGCGGGAGGGCCGGGAACAATGAGCAGTTCTTC.

In regard to this clone: Other nucleotide sequences in the sample specify the same CDR3. V and J are TRBV5-1 and TRBJ1-1, with TRBD1 as a possible D gene (5 bases). Trimming cost V 1 base and J 4 bases, with 11 bases left between them. The CDR3 sequence is 14 residues long. Germline V gives CDR1 SGHRS, CDR2 YFSETQ. The CDR3 loop is CASSLRQGGTEAFF. The CDR3, as DNA: TGCGCCAGCAGCTTGCGTCAGGGAGGCACTGAAGCTTTCTTT.

This clone was seen a few times. V and J are TRBV7-2 and TRBJ1-3, with D possibly being TRBD1 (5 bases). The CDR3 runs 15 residues. Germline CDR1 reads SGHTA; CDR2 reads FQGNSA. V was trimmed by 0 bases and J by 2 bases, leaving 8 bases between them. The CDR3 DNA reads as TGTGCCAGCAGCTTAGCGGGACTAGCTGGAAACACCATATATTTT. Residues: CASSLAGLAGNTIYF.

The V gene is TRBV27, the J gene TRBJ2-1, with TRBD2 identical over 12 bases. V trimming: 6 bases; J trimming: 5 bases; junction bases outside the gene matches: 11. Germline V CDR1 and CDR2: MNHEY, SMNVEV (reference sequence). The CDR3 has 17 amino acids. The CDR3 DNA reads TGTGCCAGCAGGGGACTAGCGGGCGGTTCATACCACAATGAGCAGTTCTTC. This codes for CASRGLAGGSYHNEQFF.

This rearrangement joins TRBV7-9 to TRBJ1-2, with 8 bases fitting TRBD1. The CDR3 extends over 14 amino acids. The V gene end was trimmed by 5 bases and the J gene end by 4 bases; junction bases not matched to a gene: 6. Per the germline V gene, CDR1 is SEHNR and CDR2 is FQNEAQ (reference sequence). CDR3: CASSRQGAGYGYTF. The DNA of the CDR3 is TGTGCCAGCAGCCGGCAGGGGGCCGGCTATGGCTACACCTTC. Complete variable domain (other parts from reference TRBV7-9 and TRBJ1-2): DTGVSQNPRHKITKRGQNVTFRCDPISEHNRLYWYRQTLGQGPEFLTYFQNEAQLEKSRLLSDRFSAERPKGSFSTLEIQRTEQGDSAMYLCASSRQGAGYGYTFGSGTRLTVV.

The chain joins TRBV23-1 to TRBJ2-4; tentative D call: TRBD2 (6 bases). TRBV23-1 is an ORF for which the function is uncertain. The CDR3 has 17 residues. V lost 0 bases, J lost 4 bases, and 16 bases lay in between. The CDR3 DNA reads TGCGCCAGCAGTCAATCGTGGAGGGGAAGGACTAAAAACATTCAGTACTTC. Translated: CASSQSWRGRTKNIQYF.

J is TRBJ2-5 and V is TRBV11-1; D unresolved. Germline lookup yields CDR1 SGHAT and CDR2 FQDESV (reference sequence). V lost 6 bases to trimming and J lost 1 base, with 15 bases between them. The CDR3 has 15 amino acids. CDR3 DNA: TGTGCCAGCAGAGCAAGTCGAGGTTCCCAAGAGACCCAGTACTTC. Translated: CASRASRGSQETQYF.

The genes are TRBV19 and TRBJ1-6; TRBD1 agrees at 7 bases. V was pared by 3 bases and J by 8 bases, with 4 bases of the junction left unmatched. Germline V gene lookup returns CDR1 LNHDA and CDR2 SQIVND (reference sequence). The CDR3 runs 14 residues. The CDR3 loop reads CASSITGVDSPLHF. The CDR3 nucleotides read TGTGCCAGTAGTATCACAGGGGTAGATTCACCCCTCCACTTT.

The V and J genes are TRBV7-9 and TRBJ1-5; D might be TRBD1 (5 bases). The germline V gene encodes CDR1 SEHNR and CDR2 FQNEAQ (reference sequence). The CDR3 covers 13 residues. V lost 1 base and J 7 bases, leaving 8 bases between the germline ends. The CDR3 spells CASSLGGEQPQHF. DNA of the CDR3: TGTGCCAGCAGCTTAGGGGGCGAGCAGCCCCAGCATTTT.

The chain uses TRBV14 and TRBJ1-1; 7 bases agree with TRBD1. Germline V gene sequence: CDR1 SGHDN, CDR2 FVKESK. V gave up 1 base and J gave up 3 bases; unmatched junction bases: 5. The CDR3 totals 15 residues. Here the CDR3 reads CASSQVTGWDTEAFF. The CDR3 DNA follows: TGTGCCAGCAGCCAAGTGACAGGGTGGGACACTGAAGCTTTCTTT.

The J gene is TRBJ1-1, the V gene TRBV18; the D gene is possibly TRBD1 (6 bases). V lost 2 bases to trimming and J lost 7 bases, with 11 bases between them. CDR3 length equals 13 residues. CDR1 is KGHSH, CDR2 LQKENI, per germline. The CDR3 DNA follows: TGTGCCAGCTCACCATTAACAGGGTTTGAAGCTTTCTTT. Amino acid sequence: CASSPLTGFEAFF.

The CDR3 DNA is TGTGCCAGCAGCCCCGGGACAAACTATGGCTACACCTTC. Translation gives CASSPGTNYGYTF. The rearrangement joins TRBV7-2 to TRBJ1-2; maybe TRBD1 (6 bases). CDR3 size: 13 residues. The V end lost 5 bases, the J end lost 2 bases, and 9 bases lay between the germline ends. Germline CDR1 SGHTA, CDR2 FQGNSA.

This clone came up a few times. The chain couples TRBV4-2 to TRBJ2-7; a possible D gene is TRBD2 (6 bases). Germline-derived CDR1 and CDR2 are LGHNA and YNFKEQ. There are 16 residues in the CDR3. Trimming removed 0 bases from V and 5 bases from J, with 17 bases in between. This chain's CDR3 is CASSQDASGSGDEQYF. DNA for the CDR3: TGTGCCAGCAGCCAAGATGCTTCCGGGAGTGGAGACGAGCAGTACTTC.

The chain recombines TRBV7-9 with TRBJ1-6, with D possibly matching TRBD1 (6 bases). V lost 6 bases, J lost 5 bases, and 17 bases lay in between. The CDR3 has 16 residues. Per the germline V gene, CDR1 is SEHNR and CDR2 is FQNEAQ (reference sequence). The CDR3 region is CASSQQGQLDNSPLHF. The CDR3 DNA sequence: TGTGCCAGCAGTCAACAAGGACAGCTAGATAATTCACCCCTCCACTTT.

This chain uses TRBV12-3 or TRBV12-4 with TRBJ2-2; D call uncertain. The CDR3 is 13 amino acids. The V end lost 1 base, the J end lost 5 bases, and 5 bases lay between the germline ends. The CDR3 coding sequence is TGTGCCAGCAGTTTAGGCGGAACCGGGGAGCTGTTTTTT. Its translation is CASSLGGTGELFF.

The chain employs TRBV21-1 and TRBJ1-4. TRBV21-1 is a pseudogene. The CDR3 is 15 residues long. CDR3 loop: CARGNERRTNEKLFF. The CDR3 DNA follows: TGTGCCCGAGGAAATGAGAGAAGGACTAATGAAAAACTGTTTTTT.